The rows below give T cell receptor beta chains drawn from one sample of a study of T cell responses to AZD1222 COVID-19 vaccine. This table comes from immunoSEQ multiplex PCR, and its TCRdb copy is limited to in-frame clones, with some not included. The sample carries approximately 170,000 clones, around 93% recorded once. Sequenced here: peripheral blood, sampled on day 0 of AZD1222 vaccination. The source of these receptors is an adult in good health. Each CDR3 is given with its conserved first and last residue. D genes are given only for firm matches. The size field is filled for only some rows; it gives once, few, many or a size class.

abundance: -
v_gene: TRBV7-9
j_gene: TRBJ1-1
d_gene: -
len: 14
CDR3aa: CASSLWAANTEAFF
CDR3nt: TGTGCCAGCAGCTTATGGGCAGCGAACACTGAAGCTTTCTTT

abundance: -
v_gene: TRBV30
j_gene: TRBJ2-7
d_gene: -
len: 10
CDR3aa: CAWSMNEQYF
CDR3nt: TGTGCCTGGAGCATGAACGAGCAGTACTTC

abundance: -
v_gene: TRBV6-2/TRBV6-3
j_gene: TRBJ1-1
d_gene: -
len: 13
CDR3aa: CASSYSRRGEAFF
CDR3nt: TGTGCCAGCAGTTACTCGAGAAGGGGTGAAGCTTTCTTT

abundance: -
v_gene: TRBV28
j_gene: TRBJ2-6
d_gene: -
len: 13
CDR3aa: CASRPQGANVLTF
CDR3nt: TGTGCCAGCAGACCCCAGGGGGCCAACGTCCTGACTTTC

abundance: -
v_gene: TRBV18
j_gene: TRBJ2-7
d_gene: -
len: 13
CDR3aa: CASSQTGEDEQYF
CDR3nt: TGTGCCAGCTCACAAACAGGGGAGGACGAGCAGTACTTC

abundance: -
v_gene: TRBV7-9
j_gene: TRBJ2-7
d_gene: -
len: 16
CDR3aa: CASSSLSVRSSYEQYF
CDR3nt: TGTGCCAGCAGCTCCCTCTCTGTCCGTAGCTCCTACGAGCAGTACTTC

abundance: -
v_gene: TRBV4-2
j_gene: TRBJ2-1
d_gene: -
len: 13
CDR3aa: CARTDQGYNEQFF
CDR3nt: TGTGCCAGAACAGACCAAGGATACAATGAGCAGTTCTTC

abundance: -
v_gene: TRBV5-1
j_gene: TRBJ1-1
d_gene: -
len: 13
CDR3aa: CASSLGDVRAAFF
CDR3nt: TGCGCCAGCAGCTTGGGGGATGTTCGAGCGGCTTTCTTT

abundance: -
v_gene: TRBV3-1/TRBV3-2
j_gene: TRBJ2-1
d_gene: TRBD2
len: 14
CDR3aa: CASSQGLALNEQFF
CDR3nt: TGTGCCAGCAGCCAGGGACTAGCCCTTAATGAGCAGTTCTTC

abundance: -
v_gene: TRBV5-1
j_gene: TRBJ1-2
d_gene: -
len: 15
CDR3aa: CASREGLGANYGYTF
CDR3nt: TGCGCCAGCAGGGAGGGACTGGGCGCTAACTATGGCTACACCTTC

abundance: -
v_gene: TRBV28
j_gene: TRBJ1-1
d_gene: -
len: 12
CDR3aa: CASRLGSAGAFF
CDR3nt: TGTGCCAGCAGGTTAGGCTCGGCCGGAGCTTTCTTT

abundance: once
v_gene: TRBV15
j_gene: TRBJ1-5
d_gene: TRBD1
len: 15
CDR3aa: CATSKDSGGDQPQHF
CDR3nt: TGTGCCACCAGCAAGGATTCAGGGGGCGATCAGCCCCAGCATTTT

abundance: -
v_gene: TRBV28
j_gene: TRBJ1-5
d_gene: -
len: 11
CDR3aa: CASSLNQPQHF
CDR3nt: TGTGCCAGCAGCCTAAATCAGCCCCAGCATTTT

abundance: -
v_gene: TRBV28
j_gene: TRBJ2-5
d_gene: -
len: 17
CDR3aa: CASSLPGHPQGGETQYF
CDR3nt: TGTGCCAGCAGTTTACCGGGACACCCCCAAGGGGGAGAGACCCAGTACTTC

abundance: -
v_gene: TRBV7-2
j_gene: TRBJ1-2
d_gene: TRBD1
len: 16
CDR3aa: CASSFVGTGLAYGYTF
CDR3nt: TGTGCCAGCAGCTTCGTCGGGACAGGGCTTGCCTATGGCTACACCTTC

abundance: once
v_gene: TRBV5-1
j_gene: TRBJ2-1
d_gene: TRBD1
len: 20
CDR3aa: CASSYAGTAYTRGSYNEQFF
CDR3nt: TGCGCCAGCAGCTACGCCGGGACAGCCTATACCCGGGGCTCCTACAATGAGCAGTTCTTC

abundance: -
v_gene: TRBV18
j_gene: TRBJ2-3
d_gene: -
len: 15
CDR3aa: CASSPTGGGTDTQYF
CDR3nt: TGTGCCAGCTCACCGACTGGGGGAGGCACAGATACGCAGTATTTT

abundance: -
v_gene: TRBV19
j_gene: TRBJ1-2
d_gene: -
len: 13
CDR3aa: CASSIDRGDGYTF
CDR3nt: TGTGCCAGTAGTATAGATCGGGGGGATGGCTACACCTTC

abundance: few
v_gene: TRBV28
j_gene: TRBJ2-3
d_gene: -
len: 15
CDR3aa: CASSPPTGLTDTQYF
CDR3nt: TGTGCCAGCAGTCCTCCGACCGGGCTGACAGATACGCAGTATTTT

abundance: -
v_gene: TRBV6-1
j_gene: TRBJ1-5
d_gene: TRBD1
len: 14
CDR3aa: CASTPGQGHQPQHF
CDR3nt: TGTGCCAGCACTCCGGGACAGGGCCATCAGCCCCAGCATTTT

abundance: -
v_gene: TRBV19
j_gene: TRBJ2-1
d_gene: TRBD2
len: 15
CDR3aa: CASSIGPSGRDEQFF
CDR3nt: TGTGCCAGTAGTATAGGTCCTAGCGGGAGGGATGAGCAGTTCTTC

abundance: -
v_gene: TRBV19
j_gene: TRBJ2-7
d_gene: TRBD2
len: 15
CDR3aa: CASSSPASGVYEQYF
CDR3nt: TGTGCCAGTAGTTCCCCCGCTAGCGGGGTCTACGAGCAGTACTTC